This TCR beta chain was obtained from a study of blood T cell repertoires in COVID-19. As for the study in general: Researchers got acute and convalescent COVID-19 samples from the United States, Italy and Spain. The cDNA or gDNA used as material had been derived from T cells, B-cell-depleted T cells, or PBMCs.

Original processing methods: Reference gene primer amplification yielded estimated nucleated cell counts. Using immunoSEQ multiplex PCR, the repertoire was profiled, and TCRdb retains in-frame clones only, with some absent. V, J and clone size were drawn from that table, and D and trimming were deduced from the DNA. The sample consists of tens of thousands of clones, over 60% of them appearing once. Germline CDR1 reads MDHEN; CDR2 reads SYDVKM. CDR3 length: 15 amino acids. The V segment lost 4 bases and the J segment 4 bases; nucleotides outside the gene matches: 6. The chain combines TRBV28 with TRBJ1-3; TRBD1 agrees at 8 bases. Specimen: peripheral blood. The TCR comes from a man between 65 and 79 years old with COVID-19, enrolled during active disease. CDR3 amino acids: CASSSQGAGGNTIYF. The CDR3 DNA sequence: TGTGCCAGCAGTTCGCAGGGGGCTGGAGGAAACACCATATATTTT.